This T cell receptor (beta chain) emerged from a study of T cell responses to AZD1222 COVID-19 vaccine (dated by TCRdb to the early 2020s). A note on the overall study: Because spike-specific TCR depth and breadth did not differ between the two schedules, AZD1222 recipients who got a second dose at roughly 4 weeks were pooled with those who got a second dose at roughly 12 weeks. TCR sequencing was performed for 233 trial participants, of whom about 210 were given two doses of AZD1222 and approximately 25 were given two doses of MenACWY control vaccine. Trial participants were enrolled by age into subgroups of 18-55, 56-69 and 70-plus years, and around 140, 26 and 57 TCR-sequenced participants, respectively, were included in these subgroups.

Notes on this clone: Its antigen is still unknown. No clone much larger than this one lies a single base away; base qualities are absent.

Broader findings and caveats from the paper: Participants were mostly white British and included more females than males, and it was suggested by the authors that clonal diversity may have been underestimated. Because no day 14 peak-response samples were available, the repertoires could be characterized only after the peak T cell response. Reportedly, close to half of the unique spike-specific TCRs recognized epitopes lying outside the regions that are mutated in the B.1.351 and B.1.1.7 variants. Conclusions about previously exposed vaccinees are limited because only six or seven AZD1222 recipients were SARS-CoV-2 seropositive at baseline. A significant rise in spike-specific TCR breadth and depth was observed after two AZD1222 doses relative to day 0 and relative to MenACWY recipients. The whole spike protein was spanned by vaccine-associated CD4 TCRs, and dominant responses were seen in regions 160-218 and 743-854. The 56-69-year group was small, and its depth increase did not reach significance, likely because of low power.

In light of the paper, this sample's time point label describes: baseline before first vaccination. Vaccinee samples came from UK trials COV001 and COV002, including a single-blind randomized controlled phase 2/3 trial of AZD1222 (ChAdOx1 nCoV-19) in healthy adults. For TCRbeta chain sequencing, PBMC samples were collected from trial participants at day 0 and at day 28 after the second dose. The CDR3 regions of human TCRbeta chains were subjected to immunosequencing. As for the authors' bioinformatics: TCRs in the repertoires were matched against a reference library of SARS-CoV-2-specific TCRs that had been generated with the MIRA antigen-specificity platform. Breadth was defined as the fraction of unique TCRs that were SARS-CoV-2-associated, and depth was defined as the fraction of total T cells that were SARS-CoV-2-associated. Using the MIRA data, every spike-specific TCR was mapped to the spike region that the TCR reacted to and assigned to either a CD4 or a CD8 class. Log10-transformed breadth and depth values were compared by one-way ANOVA with Sidak's multiple comparisons tests. The clones in this table, taken by TCRdb from immuneACCESS, are in-frame only. Not every clone is retained; where verified, under half of the shortfall comes from an unresolved V gene, and the cause of the rest is unknown. D and trimming come from the DNA, and the V and J calls and clone size come from that table. This sample is represented by under 70,000 clones; 75% to 90% of them were singletons. Together, the top ten hold about 15% of the sample.

This TCR was sampled from an adult in good health. The sequences come from peripheral blood, collected on day 0 of AZD1222 vaccination.

The nucleotides are TGTGCCAGCAAGCGACTCCCCTACAATGAGCAGTTCTTC. It codes for CASKRLPYNEQFF. The rearrangement joined TRBV5-4 to TRBJ2-1; too little of a D gene remains to name it. The V and J ends are trimmed by 6 bases and 2 bases, leaving 9 bases between them. The CDR1 and CDR2 encoded by the germline V gene (reference sequence) are SGHNT and YYREEE. The CDR3 measures 13 amino acids from cysteine to phenylalanine. The only DNA kept is the CDR3, 39 bases in frame from the first base.